These T cell receptor beta chains were read from a single sample in a study of chemoradiotherapy in HPV16-positive cancers. TCRdb's copy holds only in-frame clones and misses some; the assay was immunoSEQ multiplex PCR. This sample has about 13,000 clones, with roughly 84% found just once. This sample comprised blood, obtained from a patient who underwent chemoradiotherapy. The origin of the receptors is a human donor with HPV-associated anogenital cancer. CDR3s include the opening cysteine and the closing phenylalanine or tryptophan. The D gene is left open where the match is weak. Clone size is shown for a subset of rows, as once, few, many or a class of expanded clone.

V gene	CDR3 length	D gene	clone size	J gene	CDR3 protein	CDR3 DNA
TRBV11-2	13	-	-	TRBJ2-2	CASSSRGNGELFF	TGTGCCAGCAGCTCCAGGGGCAACGGGGAGCTGTTTTTT
TRBV5-1	12	-	-	TRBJ2-5	CASSHDQETQYF	TGCGCCAGCAGCCATGACCAAGAGACCCAGTACTTC
TRBV7-6	13	TRBD1	-	TRBJ2-2	CASSSQGAGELFF	TGTGCCAGCAGCTCACAGGGGGCCGGGGAGCTGTTTTTT
TRBV30	16	TRBD1	-	TRBJ1-2	CAWSVQQGATDYGYTF	TGTGCCTGGAGTGTACAGCAGGGGGCAACGGACTATGGCTACACCTTC
TRBV7-9	17	-	-	TRBJ2-6	CASSFTGQNSGANVLTF	TGTGCCAGCAGCTTTACGGGACAAAACTCTGGGGCCAACGTCCTGACTTTC
TRBV28	18	TRBD1	-	TRBJ1-2	CASSITLRDRGRNEGYTF	TGTGCCAGCAGCATCACCCTCAGGGACAGGGGGCGAAATGAAGGCTACACCTTC
TRBV30	12	-	-	TRBJ2-7	CAWSPTRGEQYF	TGTGCCTGGAGTCCCACCAGGGGCGAGCAGTACTTC
TRBV5-4	15	TRBD1	-	TRBJ1-2	CASSLGTGESYGYTF	TGTGCCAGCAGCTTAGGGACAGGGGAGTCCTATGGCTACACCTTC
TRBV5-1	15	TRBD1	-	TRBJ2-1	CASSPGQPPYNEQFF	TGCGCCAGCAGCCCGGGACAGCCGCCCTACAATGAGCAGTTCTTC
TRBV7-8	15	TRBD1	-	TRBJ1-4	CASSSRGQRNEKLFF	TGTGCCAGCAGCTCAAGGGGGCAGAGGAATGAAAAACTGTTTTTT
TRBV5-4	15	-	few	TRBJ1-6	CASSLEGAPTKALHF	TGTGCCAGCAGCTTGGAAGGCGCGCCGACCAAGGCCCTCCACTTT
TRBV7-2	16	-	-	TRBJ1-2	CASSLARQAITYGYTF	TGTGCCAGCAGCTTAGCGAGGCAGGCGATAACCTATGGCTACACCTTC
TRBV5-6	13	TRBD1	-	TRBJ1-2	CASSYTGVEGYTF	TGTGCCAGCAGCTATACAGGGGTGGAAGGCTACACCTTC
TRBV6-5	16	-	-	TRBJ2-1	CASSYILSTNLNEQFF	TGTGCCAGCAGTTACATCCTAAGTACAAACTTAAATGAGCAGTTCTTC
TRBV28	15	-	-	TRBJ1-6	CASSLRGPSSSPLHF	TGTGCCAGCAGTTTAAGGGGCCCGTCGAGTTCACCCCTCCACTTT
TRBV7-6	13	-	-	TRBJ1-5	CASRDQGGQPQHF	TGTGCCAGCAGAGATCAGGGTGGTCAGCCCCAGCATTTT
TRBV27	16	TRBD2	-	TRBJ2-3	CASTFRGGLPTDTQYF	TGTGCCAGCACCTTTCGGGGGGGCCTGCCCACAGATACGCAGTATTTT
TRBV7-8	15	-	-	TRBJ1-5	CASSLADSPIKPQHF	TGTGCCAGCAGCTTAGCGGACAGCCCAATCAAGCCCCAGCATTTT
TRBV6-1	13	-	-	TRBJ1-3	CASSGGPGNTIYF	TGTGCCAGCAGTGGGGGACCTGGAAACACCATATATTTT
TRBV7-7	17	TRBD2	-	TRBJ2-2	CASSNCWTSENTGELFF	TGTGCCAGCAGCAATTGTTGGACTAGCGAGAACACCGGGGAGCTGTTTTTT
TRBV4-1	16	TRBD1	-	TRBJ1-2	CASSHEGQVTSYGYTF	TGCGCCAGCAGCCACGAGGGACAGGTTACAAGCTATGGCTACACCTTC
TRBV19	17	-	-	TRBJ2-7	CASRPRGGDGSSYEQYF	TGTGCCAGTAGGCCAAGGGGGGGGGACGGGAGCTCCTACGAGCAGTACTTC
TRBV11-2	15	-	-	TRBJ1-4	CASSWASGGPEKLFF	TGTGCCAGCAGCTGGGCCTCTGGAGGTCCTGAAAAACTGTTTTTT
TRBV12-2	15	-	-	TRBJ1-1	CASRPDRERNTEAFF	TGTGCAAGTCGTCCGGACAGGGAGCGGAACACTGAAGCTTTCTTT
TRBV7-7	16	TRBD2	-	TRBJ2-1	CASSLEGGGAGNEQFF	TGTGCCAGCAGCTTAGAAGGCGGGGGGGCCGGGAATGAGCAGTTCTTC
TRBV6-5	15	TRBD1	-	TRBJ1-1	CASSRLQGQGTEAFF	TGTGCCAGCAGTCGTCTACAGGGGCAGGGCACTGAAGCTTTCTTT
TRBV28	14	-	-	TRBJ1-2	CASRQIGPVRGYTF	TGTGCCAGCAGACAAATCGGACCCGTGAGGGGCTACACCTTC
TRBV10-3	16	TRBD1	-	TRBJ2-1	CAITSDTGGAYNEQFF	TGTGCCATCACCTCAGATACAGGGGGCGCCTACAATGAGCAGTTCTTC
TRBV25-1	12	-	-	TRBJ1-1	CASSDSTGRVFF	TGTGCCAGCAGTGACTCCACTGGAAGAGTTTTCTTT
TRBV7-8	13	-	-	TRBJ1-1	CASSLASYTEAFF	TGTGCCAGCAGCTTAGCGTCGTACACGGAAGCTTTCTTT
TRBV12-1	21	-	-	TRBJ2-3	CASSRPTSGGALFPSTDTQYF	TGTGCCAGCAGCCGCCCGACTAGCGGGGGGGCCTTATTTCCTAGCACAGATACGCAGTATTTT
TRBV9	18	TRBD1	-	TRBJ1-3	CASSPGTGGRSSGNTIYF	TGTGCCAGCAGCCCTGGGACAGGGGGCAGGAGCTCTGGAAACACCATATATTTT
TRBV18	12	-	-	TRBJ2-7	CASSLQGYEQYF	TGTGCCAGCTCACTACAGGGATACGAGCAGTACTTC
TRBV29-1	11	TRBD1	-	TRBJ1-3	CGTGSGNTIYF	TGCGGGACAGGGTCTGGAAACACCATATATTTT
TRBV10-2	14	-	once	TRBJ2-7	CASRQGGSSYEQYF	TGCGCCAGCAGGCAGGGGGGGAGCTCCTACGAGCAGTACTTC
TRBV2	12	-	-	TRBJ2-3	CASSPGTDTQYF	TGTGCCAGCAGTCCTGGCACAGATACGCAGTATTTT
TRBV19	15	TRBD2	-	TRBJ2-1	CASSILAASYNEQFF	TGTGCCAGTAGTATACTAGCGGCCTCCTACAATGAGCAGTTCTTC
TRBV2	15	TRBD1	-	TRBJ2-1	CASSVGGQGNNEQFF	TGTGCCAGCAGTGTTGGTGGACAGGGAAACAATGAGCAGTTCTTC
TRBV18	16	-	-	TRBJ1-3	CASSPRGPQPGNTIYF	TGTGCCAGCTCACCACGGGGACCCCAACCTGGAAACACCATATATTTT
TRBV11-2	11	-	-	TRBJ1-4	CASSRREKLFF	TGTGCCAGCAGCCGCCGGGAAAAACTGTTTTTT
TRBV27	13	TRBD2	-	TRBJ2-1	CASSLSAGAPRFF	TGTGCCAGCAGCCTTTCAGCGGGGGCCCCACGGTTCTTC
TRBV7-2	18	-	-	TRBJ1-1	CASSLALFGALRNTEAFF	TGTGCCAGCAGCTTAGCGCTTTTTGGAGCTCTGAGAAACACTGAAGCTTTCTTT
TRBV10-3	13	-	-	TRBJ1-2	CAISEARDYGYTF	TGTGCCATCAGTGAGGCCAGGGACTATGGCTACACCTTC
TRBV7-3	13	-	-	TRBJ1-3	CASSLFFGNTIYF	TGTGCCAGCAGCTTATTCTTTGGAAACACCATATATTTT
TRBV30	14	-	-	TRBJ2-2	CASSGGGRTGELFF	TGTGCCTCCTCAGGGGGGGGTCGCACCGGGGAGCTGTTTTTT